Listed below are T cell receptor beta chains from one sample, sequenced in a study of cytomegalovirus exposure and HLA in healthy donors. The table came from immunoSEQ multiplex PCR; TCRdb's copy has only in-frame clones and leaves some out. The sample has 150,000 to 200,000 clones; the top ten hold about 6.8%. The specimen was PBMCs. The origin of the receptors is a man aged 25 to 40 in good health and CMV-seronegative. CDR3s include the opening cysteine and the closing phenylalanine or tryptophan. D genes are given only for firm matches.

v_call	j_call	d_call	cdr3_nt	cdr3_aa
TRBV2	TRBJ2-2	.	TGTGCCAGGAACTCCAGGGCAGGGGTCAACACCGGGGAGCTGTTTTTT	CARNSRAGVNTGELFF
TRBV4-2	TRBJ1-4	.	TGTGCCAGCAGCCCGCTCGGGGCTAATGAAAAACTGTTTTTT	CASSPLGANEKLFF
TRBV7-2	TRBJ1-1	.	TGTGCCAGCAGCACTTATTGGGGCAACACTGAAGCTTTCTTT	CASSTYWGNTEAFF
TRBV7-7	TRBJ2-5	TRBD2	TGTGCCAGCAGCTTAGAGGGGACTAGCGGGGGGCTTCAGTACTTC	CASSLEGTSGGLQYF
TRBV6-1	TRBJ2-1	TRBD2	TGTGCCAGCAGTCAAGGGACTAGCGGGATCCGGCAGTTCTTC	CASSQGTSGIRQFF
TRBV18	TRBJ2-1	.	TGTGCCAGCTCACAAGGGGTGAGCTCCTACAATGAGCAGTTCTTC	CASSQGVSSYNEQFF
TRBV2	TRBJ2-7	.	TGTGCCAGCAGCCCTAGGTTCAAATACGAGCAGTACTTC	CASSPRFKYEQYF
TRBV28	TRBJ1-2	TRBD1	TGTGCCAGCGGCTTACAGGGGAACTATGGCTACACCTTC	CASGLQGNYGYTF
TRBV7-2	TRBJ1-4	TRBD1	TGTGCCAGCAGCCCGGGACAGGCGAATGAAAAACTGTTTTTT	CASSPGQANEKLFF
TRBV18	TRBJ1-1	TRBD1	TGTGCCAGCTCACCCGGACAGGGGGCAGGGAACACTGAAGCTTTCTTT	CASSPGQGAGNTEAFF
TRBV6-5	TRBJ1-2	TRBD1	TGTGCCAGCAGGACAACCGGGACAGCGTATGGCTACACCTTC	CASRTTGTAYGYTF
TRBV19	TRBJ1-5	.	TGTGCCAGTAGTATTCTGGGGGCGAGGCAGCCCCAGCATTTT	CASSILGARQPQHF
TRBV10-3	TRBJ2-3	TRBD2	TGTGCCGTCAGTGAGTCGAGGCTAGCGGGCACAGATACGCAGTATTTT	CAVSESRLAGTDTQYF
TRBV9	TRBJ1-2	.	TGTGCCAGCAGCGTAGCAAGGGGAGGCTACACCTTC	CASSVARGGYTF
TRBV27	TRBJ1-2	.	TGTGCCAGCAGTTTTCGGGTGGGCTATGGCTACACCTTC	CASSFRVGYGYTF
TRBV27	TRBJ2-3	TRBD1	TGTGCCAGCAGCCGATCCCGGGACAGTAGCACAGATACGCAGTATTTT	CASSRSRDSSTDTQYF
TRBV18	TRBJ2-7	.	TGTGCCAGCTCACCACCGGGGCTTTCGAGCTCCTACGAGCAGTACTTC	CASSPPGLSSSYEQYF
TRBV29-1	TRBJ1-2	.	TGCAGCGTGCAGGGAATCGGAGGCTACACCTTC	CSVQGIGGYTF
TRBV2	TRBJ1-1	TRBD1	TGTGCCAGCAGTATCGGACAGGGGGCCACTGAAGCTTTCTTT	CASSIGQGATEAFF
TRBV10-1	TRBJ1-3	TRBD1	TGCGCCAGCAGTGAAGCAGGGGGTGCTGGAAACACCATATATTTT	CASSEAGGAGNTIYF
TRBV7-9	TRBJ1-4	TRBD1	TGTGCCAGCAGCTTCCCGACAGGGGAGAATGAAAAACTGTTTTTT	CASSFPTGENEKLFF
TRBV15	TRBJ2-1	TRBD2	TGTGCCACCAGCAGAGCTAGCGGGACATACAATGAGCAGTTCTTC	CATSRASGTYNEQFF
TRBV7-2	TRBJ1-2	TRBD1	TGTGCCAGCAGCTTGACCCGGACAGGGGATGGCTACACCTTC	CASSLTRTGDGYTF
TRBV2	TRBJ1-1	.	TGTGCCAGCAGTGATCAGGGAGGGAAGACTGAAGCTTTCTTT	CASSDQGGKTEAFF
TRBV19	TRBJ1-4	TRBD1	TGTGCCAGTACCCCAACCGACAGGGGGTATTTTGAAAAACTGTTTTTT	CASTPTDRGYFEKLFF
TRBV9	TRBJ1-2	.	TGTGCCAGCAGCGTAGGGTGGAAGGACAGCTATGGCTACACCTTC	CASSVGWKDSYGYTF
TRBV7-2	TRBJ2-7	.	TGTGCCAGCAGCTTAGCGCGGGCAGGGGAAAGACAGTACGAGCAGTACTTC	CASSLARAGERQYEQYF
TRBV7-2	TRBJ2-7	.	TGTGCCAGCAGCCCACCGGGACTTCCTTCATCCAACGAGCAGTACTTC	CASSPPGLPSSNEQYF
TRBV19	TRBJ1-1	.	TGTGCCAGTAGTGGGCGGACGGGGAACGCTGAAGCTTTCTTT	CASSGRTGNAEAFF
TRBV19	TRBJ1-5	.	TGTGCCAGTAGCCCCCAGGGACAACGGCCCCAGCATTTT	CASSPQGQRPQHF
TRBV19	TRBJ1-6	TRBD1	TGTGCCAGTAGTATGAGGGACAGGGGATATTATAATTCACCCCTCCACTTT	CASSMRDRGYYNSPLHF
TRBV19	TRBJ1-1	TRBD1	TGTGCCAGTGCTTTCAGGGGGCGGACTGAAGCTTTCTTT	CASAFRGRTEAFF
TRBV25-1	TRBJ2-7	TRBD2	TGTGCCAGCAGTGAATATAAGGGAGGGGAGCAGTACTTC	CASSEYKGGEQYF
TRBV5-1	TRBJ2-3	TRBD1	TGCGCCAGCAGCTTGGCCCTACAGGGGAGCACAGATACGCAGTATTTT	CASSLALQGSTDTQYF
TRBV13	TRBJ2-4	TRBD2	TGTGCCAGCAGCTTAGCTAGCGGGAGGGCCAAAAACATTCAGTACTTC	CASSLASGRAKNIQYF
TRBV7-3	TRBJ2-7	TRBD2	TGTGCCAGCAGCACGTCTAGCGGGAACTACGAGCAGTACTTC	CASSTSSGNYEQYF
TRBV9	TRBJ2-7	TRBD2	TGTGCCAGCAGCGTGGGAGGGGGACTAGCGGGAGGGCCGGGGTCCTACGAGCAGTACTTC	CASSVGGGLAGGPGSYEQYF
TRBV4-3	TRBJ2-1	.	TGCGCCAGCAGCCAAGGCGAGAATGAGCAGTTCTTC	CASSQGENEQFF
TRBV6-5	TRBJ2-5	.	TGTGCCAGCAGTCCTAGGACGACCCCGGGGGAGACCCAGTACTTC	CASSPRTTPGETQYF
TRBV7-2	TRBJ2-1	TRBD2	TGTGCCAGCAGCTTAGAGGGGACTAGCGGGAGCAATGAGCAGTTCTTC	CASSLEGTSGSNEQFF
TRBV5-6	TRBJ2-3	TRBD1	TGTGCCAGCAGCTTGGGACAGGGCACCTTCACAGATACGCAGTATTTT	CASSLGQGTFTDTQYF
TRBV4-1	TRBJ1-1	.	TGCGCCAGCAGCCGGGGCGGGGTGTTAATGGGGAACACTGAAGCTTTCTTT	CASSRGGVLMGNTEAFF
TRBV12-2	TRBJ1-2	.	TGTGCAAGTCGCTTACATGCTATTCGTAACTATGGCTACACCTTC	CASRLHAIRNYGYTF